This is a list of T cell receptor beta chains from one sample in a study of blood T cell repertoires in COVID-19. Generated by immunoSEQ multiplex PCR, the TCRdb table keeps only in-frame clones and is missing some. The table records under 150,000 clones, around 89% of them present only once. Sequencing was done on a sample of peripheral blood. Receptor source: a man aged 45 to 65 with acute or convalescent COVID-19. The CDR3 runs from the conserved cysteine through the conserved F or W. Fields, in order: D gene, V gene, J gene, clone size, CDR3 protein, CDR3 DNA. A D gene is named only where the DNA matches it firmly. Only some rows state a clone size, as once, few, many or a class for expanded clones.

D: -
V: TRBV6-1
J: TRBJ1-2
size: -
CDR3: CASSEAGSYGYTF
DNA: TGTGCCAGCAGTGAAGCTGGGAGCTATGGCTACACCTTC

D: -
V: TRBV5-1
J: TRBJ1-1
size: -
CDR3: CASSTETGDEAFF
DNA: TGCGCCAGCAGCACTGAGACCGGAGATGAAGCTTTCTTT

D: -
V: TRBV5-1
J: TRBJ2-1
size: -
CDR3: CASQDNTYNEQFF
DNA: TGCGCCAGCCAGGATAACACCTACAATGAGCAGTTCTTC

D: -
V: TRBV4-2
J: TRBJ1-6
size: medium-sized
CDR3: CASSQEDSRSSYNSPLHF
DNA: TGTGCCAGCAGCCAGGAAGACAGTAGAAGCTCCTATAATTCACCCCTCCACTTT

D: TRBD1
V: TRBV2
J: TRBJ1-5
size: -
CDR3: CASRPPTGQNQPQHF
DNA: TGTGCCAGCAGGCCCCCGACAGGGCAAAATCAGCCCCAGCATTTT

D: TRBD2
V: TRBV5-1
J: TRBJ2-5
size: -
CDR3: CASSLELAGAQYF
DNA: TGCGCCAGCAGCTTGGAGCTAGCGGGGGCCCAGTACTTC

D: -
V: TRBV6-2/TRBV6-3
J: TRBJ2-1
size: -
CDR3: CASSYDEVDEQFF
DNA: TGTGCCAGCAGTTACGACGAGGTCGATGAGCAGTTCTTC

D: TRBD1
V: TRBV6-5
J: TRBJ2-7
size: -
CDR3: CASRGQGFHEQYF
DNA: TGTGCCAGCAGAGGACAGGGGTTCCACGAGCAGTACTTC

D: -
V: TRBV5-1
J: TRBJ2-2
size: -
CDR3: CASSSLGTGELFF
DNA: TGCGCCAGCAGTTCGCTAGGAACCGGGGAGCTGTTTTTT

D: -
V: TRBV11-3
J: TRBJ2-7
size: -
CDR3: CASRKRAGNLYEQYF
DNA: TGTGCCAGCAGGAAGAGGGCGGGGAACCTCTACGAGCAGTACTTC

D: TRBD2
V: TRBV19
J: TRBJ2-1
size: -
CDR3: CASSIRFRGAGDMNEQFF
DNA: TGTGCCAGTAGTATCAGGTTTCGCGGAGCGGGAGATATGAATGAGCAGTTCTTC

D: TRBD2
V: TRBV4-1
J: TRBJ2-1
size: -
CDR3: CASSQDLPGLAGYNEQFF
DNA: TGCGCCAGCAGCCAAGACCTTCCGGGACTAGCGGGATACAATGAGCAGTTCTTC

D: TRBD1
V: TRBV3-1/TRBV3-2
J: TRBJ2-7
size: -
CDR3: CASSPLGQGTYEQYF
DNA: TGTGCCAGCAGTCCACTGGGACAGGGGACCTACGAGCAGTACTTC

D: TRBD2
V: TRBV7-9
J: TRBJ2-1
size: -
CDR3: CASSSTQERSGTKQFF
DNA: TGTGCCAGCAGCTCCACTCAGGAAAGAAGCGGGACGAAGCAGTTCTTC

D: TRBD2
V: TRBV7-8
J: TRBJ2-3
size: -
CDR3: CASSLRTSGSGDTQYF
DNA: TGTGCCAGCAGCTTAAGAACTAGCGGGAGCGGTGATACGCAGTATTTT

D: -
V: TRBV29-1
J: TRBJ1-1
size: -
CDR3: CSVAGGANTEAFF
DNA: TGCAGCGTTGCAGGAGGGGCGAACACTGAAGCTTTCTTT

D: TRBD2
V: TRBV27
J: TRBJ2-1
size: -
CDR3: CASSVTLLADRHNEQFF
DNA: TGTGCCAGCAGTGTGACCTTACTAGCGGATAGGCACAATGAGCAGTTCTTC

D: TRBD2
V: TRBV5-4
J: TRBJ2-3
size: -
CDR3: CASSPIIGSAGDGDTQYF
DNA: TGTGCCAGCAGCCCGATTATCGGGAGCGCGGGAGATGGAGATACGCAGTATTTT

D: TRBD1
V: TRBV7-6
J: TRBJ2-2
size: -
CDR3: CASSFLQGAAGELFF
DNA: TGTGCCAGCAGCTTTTTACAGGGGGCGGCCGGGGAGCTGTTTTTT

D: -
V: TRBV7-2
J: TRBJ1-1
size: many
CDR3: CASSFSDMNTEAFF
DNA: TGTGCCAGCAGCTTTTCAGATATGAACACTGAAGCTTTCTTT

D: TRBD2
V: TRBV6-5
J: TRBJ2-2
size: few
CDR3: CASSKGTSGTGELFF
DNA: TGTGCCAGCAGTAAGGGGACTAGCGGGACCGGGGAGCTGTTTTTT

D: -
V: TRBV6-5
J: TRBJ2-3
size: -
CDR3: CASRWPTDTQYF
DNA: TGTGCCAGCAGGTGGCCAACAGATACGCAGTATTTT

D: -
V: TRBV6-5
J: TRBJ2-1
size: -
CDR3: CASSPLGNEQFF
DNA: TGTGCCAGCAGTCCCCTAGGCAATGAGCAGTTCTTC

D: TRBD1
V: TRBV7-2
J: TRBJ2-5
size: -
CDR3: CASSTGTARETQYF
DNA: TGTGCCAGCAGCACTGGGACAGCCCGGGAGACCCAGTACTTC

D: -
V: TRBV5-1
J: TRBJ1-6
size: -
CDR3: CASSLEGNRVSPLHF
DNA: TGCGCCAGCAGCTTGGAAGGGAACAGGGTTTCACCCCTCCACTTT

D: -
V: TRBV29-1
J: TRBJ2-2
size: -
CDR3: CSVARDTGELFF
DNA: TGCAGCGTTGCCCGGGACACCGGGGAGCTGTTTTTT

D: TRBD2
V: TRBV6-5
J: TRBJ2-5
size: -
CDR3: CASNAGGYQETQYF
DNA: TGTGCCAGCAACGCGGGAGGGTACCAAGAGACCCAGTACTTC

D: TRBD1
V: TRBV11-3
J: TRBJ2-7
size: -
CDR3: CASSTGQEGYEQYF
DNA: TGTGCCAGCAGCACGGGACAGGAGGGGTACGAGCAGTACTTC

D: TRBD2
V: TRBV9
J: TRBJ2-3
size: -
CDR3: CASSVAPSGRHSTDTQYF
DNA: TGTGCCAGCAGCGTAGCACCTAGCGGGAGACACAGCACAGATACGCAGTATTTT

D: -
V: TRBV12-5
J: TRBJ2-3
size: -
CDR3: CASGLGQGTDTQYF
DNA: TGTGCTAGTGGTTTGGGCCAGGGCACAGATACGCAGTATTTT

D: TRBD1
V: TRBV19
J: TRBJ1-2
size: -
CDR3: CASSIRDRRALGYGYTF
DNA: TGTGCCAGTAGTATCCGGGACAGGAGGGCACTAGGCTATGGCTACACCTTC

D: TRBD1
V: TRBV2
J: TRBJ1-3
size: -
CDR3: CASSADRRTGNTIYF
DNA: TGTGCCAGCAGCGCGGACAGGAGAACCGGAAACACCATATATTTT

D: -
V: TRBV29-1
J: TRBJ1-1
size: -
CDR3: CSVLQRLNTEAFF
DNA: TGCAGCGTTCTCCAGAGGTTGAACACTGAAGCTTTCTTT

D: TRBD1
V: TRBV30
J: TRBJ2-2
size: -
CDR3: CAWSAARDSANTGELFF
DNA: TGTGCCTGGAGTGCAGCTCGGGACAGCGCGAACACCGGGGAGCTGTTTTTT

D: TRBD2
V: TRBV3-1/TRBV3-2
J: TRBJ2-2
size: -
CDR3: CASSQGLAGNTGELFF
DNA: TGTGCCAGCAGCCAAGGACTAGCGGGAAACACCGGGGAGCTGTTTTTT

D: -
V: TRBV5-1
J: TRBJ2-1
size: -
CDR3: CASSPQGEQFF
DNA: TGCGCCAGCAGCCCTCAGGGTGAGCAGTTCTTC

D: -
V: TRBV14
J: TRBJ2-1
size: -
CDR3: CASSQEHLAMEYNEQFF
DNA: TGTGCCAGCAGCCAAGAGCATCTAGCGATGGAATACAATGAGCAGTTCTTC

D: TRBD1
V: TRBV27
J: TRBJ2-7
size: -
CDR3: CASSLRATGGNYEQYF
DNA: TGTGCCAGCAGTTTACGTGCGACAGGGGGAAACTACGAGCAGTACTTC

D: TRBD2
V: TRBV3-1/TRBV3-2
J: TRBJ2-5
size: -
CDR3: CASSLRLASRQETQYF
DNA: TGTGCCAGCAGCCTCCGACTAGCCTCCCGCCAAGAGACCCAGTACTTC

D: -
V: TRBV3-1/TRBV3-2
J: TRBJ2-3
size: -
CDR3: CASSQVEGGDTQYF
DNA: TGTGCCAGCAGCCAAGTGGAGGGGGGGGATACGCAGTATTTT

D: -
V: TRBV5-1
J: TRBJ2-5
size: -
CDR3: CASSLDPSGTQYF
DNA: TGCGCCAGCAGCTTGGATCCGTCAGGGACCCAGTACTTC

D: TRBD1
V: TRBV5-5
J: TRBJ1-2
size: -
CDR3: CASSLASGTGGGYTF
DNA: TGTGCCAGCAGCTTAGCCTCGGGGACAGGAGGGGGCTACACCTTC

D: -
V: TRBV4-3
J: TRBJ1-1
size: once
CDR3: CASSQRGMNTEAFF
DNA: TGCGCCAGCAGCCAAAGGGGCATGAACACTGAAGCTTTCTTT

D: TRBD2
V: TRBV11-2
J: TRBJ2-1
size: -
CDR3: CASSRGLAGGGGDEQFF
DNA: TGTGCCAGCAGCAGAGGACTAGCGGGAGGGGGTGGGGATGAGCAGTTCTTC

D: -
V: TRBV19
J: TRBJ2-7
size: -
CDR3: CASSVTVSSYEQYF
DNA: TGTGCCAGTAGTGTCACGGTGAGCTCCTACGAGCAGTACTTC

D: -
V: TRBV19
J: TRBJ2-7
size: -
CDR3: CASSPDGQVYEQYF
DNA: TGTGCCAGTAGTCCAGATGGCCAGGTCTACGAGCAGTACTTC

D: -
V: TRBV6-1
J: TRBJ1-3
size: -
CDR3: CASSGMVGRGAKSSGNTIYF
DNA: TGTGCCAGCAGTGGAATGGTGGGGCGGGGAGCGAAGAGCTCTGGAAACACCATATATTTT

D: TRBD1
V: TRBV6-5
J: TRBJ1-4
size: -
CDR3: CASSSGTGGKLFF
DNA: TGTGCCAGCAGTTCGGGGACAGGAGGAAAACTGTTTTTT

D: TRBD2
V: TRBV19
J: TRBJ2-2
size: -
CDR3: CASSDGLAGGGNTGELFF
DNA: TGTGCCAGTAGTGACGGGCTAGCGGGAGGGGGGAACACCGGGGAGCTGTTTTTT

D: TRBD1
V: TRBV19
J: TRBJ2-7
size: -
CDR3: CASSIGTGVTYEQYF
DNA: TGTGCCAGTAGTATCGGGACAGGGGTGACCTACGAGCAGTACTTC

D: -
V: TRBV24-1
J: TRBJ2-1
size: -
CDR3: CATSDPGSEQFF
DNA: TGTGCCACCAGTGATCCGGGGTCTGAGCAGTTCTTC

D: TRBD1
V: TRBV6-2/TRBV6-3
J: TRBJ1-6
size: -
CDR3: CASSYPGQGTSPLHF
DNA: TGTGCCAGCAGTTACCCGGGACAGGGGACTTCACCCCTCCACTTT

D: -
V: TRBV7-9
J: TRBJ1-6
size: once
CDR3: CASSPNNSPLHF
DNA: TGTGCCAGCAGCCCAAATAATTCACCCCTCCACTTT

D: TRBD1
V: TRBV5-1
J: TRBJ2-5
size: -
CDR3: CASSSGQGVETQYF
DNA: TGCGCCAGCAGCTCGGGACAGGGAGTAGAGACCCAGTACTTC

D: TRBD1
V: TRBV6-6
J: TRBJ2-1
size: -
CDR3: CASSQGFPGQGRNEQFF
DNA: TGTGCCAGCAGTCAGGGCTTCCCGGGACAGGGTCGAAATGAGCAGTTCTTC